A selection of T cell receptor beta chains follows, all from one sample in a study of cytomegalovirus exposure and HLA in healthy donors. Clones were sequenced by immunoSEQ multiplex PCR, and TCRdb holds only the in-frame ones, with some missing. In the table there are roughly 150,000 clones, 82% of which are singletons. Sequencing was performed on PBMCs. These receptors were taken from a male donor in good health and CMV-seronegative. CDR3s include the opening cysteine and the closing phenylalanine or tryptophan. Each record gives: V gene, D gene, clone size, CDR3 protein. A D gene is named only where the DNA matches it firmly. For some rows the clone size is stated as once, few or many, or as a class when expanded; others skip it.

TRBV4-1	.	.	CASSQVGTHNEQFF
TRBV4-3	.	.	CASSQAQLGGVHNEQFF
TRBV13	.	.	CASSLGGKSIQYF
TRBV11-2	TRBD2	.	CASSLEPASGSYEQYF
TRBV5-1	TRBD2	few	CASSFQTSGSWNEQFF
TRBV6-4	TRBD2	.	CASSGRGGQHTQYF
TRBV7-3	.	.	CASSPGQEYGYTF
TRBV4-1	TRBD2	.	CASSPLAVIKETQYF
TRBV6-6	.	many	CASSQDRVYEQYF
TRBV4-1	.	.	CASSPAEFTDTQYF
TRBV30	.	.	CAWSSSSYNEQFF
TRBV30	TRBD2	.	CAWSVGTSGGDTQYF
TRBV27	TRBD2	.	CASSLSGRVAGGVGETQYF
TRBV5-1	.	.	CASSLGTPREQYF
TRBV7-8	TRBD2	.	CASSFEREPAGELFF
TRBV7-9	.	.	CASSSRGLGERHGYTF
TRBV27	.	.	CASSFYAGSVEYNEQFF
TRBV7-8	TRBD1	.	CASSPQGQVVYEQYF
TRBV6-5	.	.	CASSYVGEQYF
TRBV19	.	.	CASREGGAGPDTQYF
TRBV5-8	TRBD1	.	CASSSRGGLYNEQFF
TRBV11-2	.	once	CASSPGLSIQYF
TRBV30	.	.	CAWSVQDRQPQHF
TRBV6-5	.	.	CASSDTGTHYGYTF
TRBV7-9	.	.	CASSLGTAQTYEQYF
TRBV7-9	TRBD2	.	CASKVGLAEETQYF